This is a list of T cell receptor beta chains from one sample in a study of blood T cell repertoires in COVID-19. TCRdb's copy holds only in-frame clones and misses some; the assay was immunoSEQ multiplex PCR. The sample lists tens of thousands of clones, about 90% occurring once. The sequencing sample was made of peripheral blood. These receptors originate from a human donor in a cohort sampled during active COVID-19. The CDR3 runs from the conserved cysteine through the conserved F or W. A D gene is named only where the DNA matches it firmly. Some rows mark clone size as missing; the rest say once, few, many or name a class of expanded clone.

D gene	clone size	V gene	CDR3 length	J gene	CDR3 DNA	CDR3 protein
TRBD1	-	TRBV18	15	TRBJ1-3	TGTGCCAGCTCACCGCAGGGGGCTCAGGGAAACACCATATATTTT	CASSPQGAQGNTIYF
TRBD2	-	TRBV24-1	19	TRBJ2-1	TGTGCCACCAGTGAGGCCGGGACTAGCGGGGGACTTCGTATCAATGAGCAGTTCTTC	CATSEAGTSGGLRINEQFF
TRBD1	-	TRBV30	14	TRBJ1-2	TGTGCCTGGAGTCCCAGGGGGTGGGGAGATGGCTACACCTTC	CAWSPRGWGDGYTF
-	-	TRBV7-8	12	TRBJ1-1	TGTGCCAGCAGCTTAGGCGGAGGGAGAGCTTTCTTT	CASSLGGGRAFF
-	-	TRBV6-2/TRBV6-3	14	TRBJ1-2	TGTGCCAGCAGCCTGGGGGGGGGACCTTATGGCTACACCTTC	CASSLGGGPYGYTF
-	-	TRBV5-1	14	TRBJ2-1	TGCGCCAGCAGCTTGGCCAGGGGCGACAATGAGCAGTTCTTC	CASSLARGDNEQFF
TRBD1	-	TRBV9	14	TRBJ2-2	TGTGCCAGCAGCTTGACAGGGGCTACCGGGGAGCTGTTTTTT	CASSLTGATGELFF
TRBD2	few	TRBV5-6	17	TRBJ2-7	TGTGCCAGCGCCGGGGGGAGCCGACAGACCTTCTCCTACGAGCAGTACTTC	CASAGGSRQTFSYEQYF
-	-	TRBV29-1	11	TRBJ1-2	TGCAGCGTTGCAGGGGACATTGGCTACACCTTC	CSVAGDIGYTF
-	-	TRBV19	15	TRBJ2-1	TGTGCCAGTAGTATAAGAGCGGCCGTTAACAATGAGCAGTTCTTC	CASSIRAAVNNEQFF
TRBD1	once	TRBV5-1	15	TRBJ2-2	TGCGCCAGCAGCTTGTGGGGACAGGGCACCGGGGAGCTGTTTTTT	CASSLWGQGTGELFF
-	-	TRBV4-3	14	TRBJ1-2	TGCGCCAGCAGCCCCGAAACAGGGTCCTATGGCTACACCTTC	CASSPETGSYGYTF
-	once	TRBV25-1	16	TRBJ2-3	TGTGCCAGCAGTGAAATCGGACAGACTAGCACAGATACGCAGTATTTT	CASSEIGQTSTDTQYF
-	-	TRBV24-1	12	TRBJ2-3	TGTGCCACCAGTGATTTGAGCGATACGCAGTATTTT	CATSDLSDTQYF
TRBD1	-	TRBV5-1	14	TRBJ1-2	TGCGCCAGCAGCTCGGGACAGGGAGGAGGTGGCTACACCTTC	CASSSGQGGGGYTF
-	once	TRBV5-4	15	TRBJ2-2	TGTGCCAGCAGTTCCGGACTTCCCCTCCCCGGGGAGCTGTTTTTT	CASSSGLPLPGELFF
TRBD2	-	TRBV6-4	13	TRBJ2-1	TGTGCCACTTCAGCGGGACCCCACAATGAGCAGTTCTTC	CATSAGPHNEQFF
-	-	TRBV30	12	TRBJ1-1	TGTGCCTGGATAGAGAGGAAAATTGAAGCTTTCTTT	CAWIERKIEAFF
TRBD2	-	TRBV14	14	TRBJ2-3	TGTGCCAGCAGGAGCCTCGGGGGGACAGATACGCAGTATTTT	CASRSLGGTDTQYF
TRBD1	once	TRBV11-3	15	TRBJ2-7	TGTGCCAGCAGCTTAGGGACAGGGAGTTTCTACGAGCAGTACTTC	CASSLGTGSFYEQYF
-	-	TRBV19	16	TRBJ2-3	TGTGCCAGTAGTCTCTCAGGGGTGACGGGCACAGATACGCAGTATTTT	CASSLSGVTGTDTQYF
TRBD1	-	TRBV4-3	17	TRBJ2-3	TGCGCCAGCAGCCGCGGGAGCGGGACAGGGGCCCCAAATACGCAGTATTTT	CASSRGSGTGAPNTQYF
-	-	TRBV27	13	TRBJ1-1	TGTGCCATCACCAGGGTTGCGGACACTGAAGCTTTCTTT	CAITRVADTEAFF
TRBD1	once	TRBV5-1	15	TRBJ1-4	TGCGCCAGCAGCCCCGGACAGGGACTAAGTGAAAAACTGTTTTTT	CASSPGQGLSEKLFF
-	once	TRBV6-5	14	TRBJ2-2	TGTGCCAGCCGAGGAGCGCGAAACACCGGGGAGCTGTTTTTT	CASRGARNTGELFF
TRBD2	once	TRBV6-4	15	TRBJ2-1	TGTGCCAGCAGTGCCTTTGGACTAGAGTCTAATGAGCAGTTCTTC	CASSAFGLESNEQFF
TRBD2	-	TRBV19	16	TRBJ2-5	TGTGCCAGTAGTCCCGGACTAGCGGGAGGCTGGGAGACCCAGTACTTC	CASSPGLAGGWETQYF
TRBD1	-	TRBV5-4	13	TRBJ1-1	TGTGCCAGCAGACAGGGGGTCACGGCGGGAGCTTTCTTT	CASRQGVTAGAFF
-	-	TRBV5-4	15	TRBJ2-3	TGTGCCAGCAGCACAAGAAGACAGGCCGAGGATACGCAGTATTTT	CASSTRRQAEDTQYF
-	-	TRBV27	14	TRBJ1-1	TGTGCCAGCAGTCCCCCAGGGTGGGGCGCTGAAGCTTTCTTT	CASSPPGWGAEAFF
-	-	TRBV9	13	TRBJ1-2	TGTGCCAGCAGCGTAGACGGGGGGCAAGGCTACACCTTC	CASSVDGGQGYTF
-	-	TRBV30	15	TRBJ1-2	TGTGCCTGGCGTAAATGGACAGCCAATAACTATGGCTACACCTTC	CAWRKWTANNYGYTF
-	-	TRBV19	16	TRBJ2-5	TGTGCCAGTAGTACCCTTAGCGGTCTCGGAGCAGAGACCCAGTACTTC	CASSTLSGLGAETQYF
TRBD1	-	TRBV3-1/TRBV3-2	17	TRBJ1-2	TGTGCCAGCAGCCAAGATCGAGGTATAACAGGGGACTATGGCTACACCTTC	CASSQDRGITGDYGYTF
TRBD1	-	TRBV9	15	TRBJ2-1	TGTGCCAGCCGCCCCACAGGGGACTCCTACAATGAGCAGTTCTTC	CASRPTGDSYNEQFF
-	-	TRBV9	16	TRBJ1-6	TGTGCCAGCAGCGTAGGTCCCAGGGCAGTCGAATCACCCCTCCACTTT	CASSVGPRAVESPLHF
-	-	TRBV23-1	16	TRBJ1-5	TGCGCCAGCAGTGGGGTACGGGGGAATAGCAATCAGCCCCAGCATTTT	CASSGVRGNSNQPQHF
-	-	TRBV20-1	11	TRBJ2-7	TGCAGTGCTAGAGTGGAGTACGAGCAGTACTTC	CSARVEYEQYF
-	-	TRBV12-3/TRBV12-4	12	TRBJ2-7	TGTGCCAGCAGTCCTGAGACCTACGAGCAGTACTTC	CASSPETYEQYF
TRBD2	-	TRBV7-6	20	TRBJ2-7	TGTGCCAGCAGCCGATCAGATACGAGACTAGCGGGGGGTGTACCCTACGAGCAGTACTTC	CASSRSDTRLAGGVPYEQYF
-	once	TRBV21-1	15	TRBJ2-2	TGTGCCAGCAGCAGACCAGAGGGGGCCGACGGGGAGCTGTTTTTT	CASSRPEGADGELFF
-	many	TRBV4-1	15	TRBJ2-1	TGCGCCAGCAGCCAAGGGGGGGGCGCCTACAATGAGCAGTTCTTC	CASSQGGGAYNEQFF
TRBD1	few	TRBV27	12	TRBJ1-5	TGTGCCGGTGGGACAGAGGATCAGCCCCAGCATTTT	CAGGTEDQPQHF
TRBD1	-	TRBV28	13	TRBJ2-1	TGTGCCAGCACCGTCACAGGGGTCAATGAGCAGTTCTTC	CASTVTGVNEQFF
-	few	TRBV4-1	16	TRBJ2-7	TGCGCCAGCAGCCAAGATCACAGCGGCCGCTCCTACGAGCAGTACTTC	CASSQDHSGRSYEQYF
TRBD2	-	TRBV18	12	TRBJ2-5	TGTTCGACACTAGCGGCGCAAGAGACCCAGTACTTC	CSTLAAQETQYF
TRBD2	-	TRBV7-2	15	TRBJ2-7	TGTGCCAGCAGCTTAGAATGGGCGGGGGCCTACGAGCAGTACTTC	CASSLEWAGAYEQYF
TRBD2	-	TRBV28	14	TRBJ2-5	TGTGCCAGCAGTGTGGGGGGGGATCAAGAGACCCAGTACTTC	CASSVGGDQETQYF
-	-	TRBV14	13	TRBJ2-1	TGTGCCAGCAGCCAAGAGCGGAGGGATGAGCAGTTCTTC	CASSQERRDEQFF
TRBD2	-	TRBV5-4	15	TRBJ2-1	TGTGCCAGCAGCCCCGGGACTAGCGAACACAATGAGCAGTTCTTC	CASSPGTSEHNEQFF
-	-	TRBV5-5	15	TRBJ1-1	TGTGCCAGCAGCGCCGGGGGGACAACGAACACTGAAGCTTTCTTT	CASSAGGTTNTEAFF
-	once	TRBV28	17	TRBJ1-1	TGTGCCAGCAGTTTAATTCAGGCAGCAACCCTGAACACTGAAGCTTTCTTT	CASSLIQAATLNTEAFF
TRBD2	-	TRBV7-3	14	TRBJ2-1	TGTGCCAGCAGCTCCTCTAGCGGGTCCCCTGAGCAGTTCTTC	CASSSSSGSPEQFF
TRBD1	-	TRBV5-1	19	TRBJ2-6	TGCGCCAGCAGCTCCAATACCAGGACAGGGGGTTCTGGGGCCAACGTCCTGACTTTC	CASSSNTRTGGSGANVLTF
TRBD2	-	TRBV3-1/TRBV3-2	18	TRBJ2-3	TGTGCCAGCAGCCAAGATGGGCTTGGGCTAGCGGTCACAGATACGCAGTATTTT	CASSQDGLGLAVTDTQYF
-	-	TRBV7-9	15	TRBJ1-3	TGTGCCAGCAGCTTAGAGACAAGCTCTGGAAACACCATATATTTT	CASSLETSSGNTIYF
TRBD1	-	TRBV6-5	15	TRBJ2-7	TGTGCCAGCAGTTGGCCTGGGACAGGCGAATGGGAGCAGTACTTC	CASSWPGTGEWEQYF
-	-	TRBV19	15	TRBJ2-3	TGTGCCAGTAGTAAGACTCTTAGCGGCCCGGATACGCAGTATTTT	CASSKTLSGPDTQYF